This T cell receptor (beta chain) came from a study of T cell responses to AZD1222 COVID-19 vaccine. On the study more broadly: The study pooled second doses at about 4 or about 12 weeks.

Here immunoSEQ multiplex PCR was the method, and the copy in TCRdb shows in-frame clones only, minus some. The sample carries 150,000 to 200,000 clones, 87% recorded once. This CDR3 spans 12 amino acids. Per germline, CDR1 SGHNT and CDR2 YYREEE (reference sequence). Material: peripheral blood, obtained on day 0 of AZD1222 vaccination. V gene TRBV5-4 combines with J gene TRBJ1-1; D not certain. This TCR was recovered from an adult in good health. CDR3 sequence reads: CASRLQGTEAFF. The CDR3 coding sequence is TGTGCGAGCCGGCTACAAGGGACTGAAGCTTTCTTT.